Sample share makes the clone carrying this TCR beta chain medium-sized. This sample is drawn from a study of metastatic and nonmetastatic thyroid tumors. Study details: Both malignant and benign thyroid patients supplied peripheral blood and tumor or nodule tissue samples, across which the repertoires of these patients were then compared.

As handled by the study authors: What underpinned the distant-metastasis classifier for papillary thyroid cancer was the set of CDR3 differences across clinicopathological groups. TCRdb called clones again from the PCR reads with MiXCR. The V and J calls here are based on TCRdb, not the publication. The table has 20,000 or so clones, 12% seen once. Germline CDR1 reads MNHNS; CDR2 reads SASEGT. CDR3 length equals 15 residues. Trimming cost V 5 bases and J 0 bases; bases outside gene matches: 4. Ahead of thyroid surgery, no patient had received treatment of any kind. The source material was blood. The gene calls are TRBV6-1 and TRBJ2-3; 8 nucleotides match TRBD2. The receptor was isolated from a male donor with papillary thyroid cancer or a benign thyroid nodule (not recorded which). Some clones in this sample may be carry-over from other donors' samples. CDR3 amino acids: CASSLASGSTDTQYF. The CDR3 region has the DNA TGTGCCAGCAGTTTGGCTAGCGGGAGCACAGATACGCAGTATTTT.